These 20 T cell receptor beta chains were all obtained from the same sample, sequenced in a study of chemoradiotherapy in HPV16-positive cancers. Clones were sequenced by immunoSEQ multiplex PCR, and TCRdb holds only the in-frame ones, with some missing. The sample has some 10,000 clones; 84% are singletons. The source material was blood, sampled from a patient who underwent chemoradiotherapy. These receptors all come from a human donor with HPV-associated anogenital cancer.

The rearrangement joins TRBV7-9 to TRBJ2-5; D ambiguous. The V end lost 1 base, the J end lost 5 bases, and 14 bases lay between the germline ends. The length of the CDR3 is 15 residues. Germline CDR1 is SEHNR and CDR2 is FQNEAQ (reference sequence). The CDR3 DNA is TGTGCCAGCAGCTTAGAGCGCCGGATGGGGGAGACCCAGTACTTC. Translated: CASSLERRMGETQYF.

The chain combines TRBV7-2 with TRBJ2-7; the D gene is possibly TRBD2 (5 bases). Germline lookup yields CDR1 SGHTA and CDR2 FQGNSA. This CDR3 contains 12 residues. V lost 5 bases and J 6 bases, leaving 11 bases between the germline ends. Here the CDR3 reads CASSRTEREQYF. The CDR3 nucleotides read TGTGCCAGCAGCCGGACTGAGCGCGAGCAGTACTTC.

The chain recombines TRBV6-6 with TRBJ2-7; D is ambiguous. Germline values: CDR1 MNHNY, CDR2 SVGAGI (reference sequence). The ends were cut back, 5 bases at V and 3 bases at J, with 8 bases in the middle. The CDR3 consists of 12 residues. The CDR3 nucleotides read TGTGCCAGCAGTCAGGACGGCTACGAGCAGTACTTC. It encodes CASSQDGYEQYF.

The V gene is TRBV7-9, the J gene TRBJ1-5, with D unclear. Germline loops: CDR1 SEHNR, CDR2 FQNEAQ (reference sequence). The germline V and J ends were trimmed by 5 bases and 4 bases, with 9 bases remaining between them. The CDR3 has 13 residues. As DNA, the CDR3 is TGTGCCAGCAGCCCAAGGGAGAATCAGCCCCAGCATTTT. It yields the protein CASSPRENQPQHF.

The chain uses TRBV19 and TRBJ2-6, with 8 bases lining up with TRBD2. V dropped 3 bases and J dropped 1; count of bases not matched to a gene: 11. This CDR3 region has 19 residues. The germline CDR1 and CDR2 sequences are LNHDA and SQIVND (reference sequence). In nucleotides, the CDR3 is TGTGCCAGTAGTATCCGGGGGGGACTTAGGTGGTCTGGGGCCAACGTCCTGACTTTC. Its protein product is CASSIRGGLRWSGANVLTF. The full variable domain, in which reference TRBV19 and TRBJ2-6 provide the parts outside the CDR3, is DGGITQSPKYLFRKEGQNVTLSCEQNLNHDAMYWYRQDPGQGLRLIYYSQIVNDFQKGDIAEGYSVSREKKESFPLTVTSAQKNPTAFYLCASSIRGGLRWSGANVLTFGAGSRLTVL.

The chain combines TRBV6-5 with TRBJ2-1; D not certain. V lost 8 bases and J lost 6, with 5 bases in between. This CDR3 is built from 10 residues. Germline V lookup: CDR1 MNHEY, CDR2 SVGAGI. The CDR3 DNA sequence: TGTGCCAGCGGGATCAATGAGCAGTTCTTC. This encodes CASGINEQFF.

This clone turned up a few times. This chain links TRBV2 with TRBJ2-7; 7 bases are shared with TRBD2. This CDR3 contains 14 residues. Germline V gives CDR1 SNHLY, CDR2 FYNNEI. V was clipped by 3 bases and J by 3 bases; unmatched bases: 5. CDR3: CASSDAAGSYEQYF. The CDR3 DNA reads TGTGCCAGCAGTGATGCAGCGGGGAGCTACGAGCAGTACTTC. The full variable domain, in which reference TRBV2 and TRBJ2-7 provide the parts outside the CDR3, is EPEVTQTPSHQVTQMGQEVILRCVPISNHLYFYWYRQILGQKVEFLVSFYNNEISEKSEIFDDQFSVERPDGSNFTLKIRSTKLEDSAMYFCASSDAAGSYEQYFGPGTRLTVT.

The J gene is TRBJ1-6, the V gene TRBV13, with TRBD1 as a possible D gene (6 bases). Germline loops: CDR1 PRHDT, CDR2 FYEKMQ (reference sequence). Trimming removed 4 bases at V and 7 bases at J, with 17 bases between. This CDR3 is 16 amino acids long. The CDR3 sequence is CASSSTFDRQNSPLHF. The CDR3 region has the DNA TGTGCCAGCAGCTCGACTTTTGACAGGCAGAATTCACCCCTCCACTTT. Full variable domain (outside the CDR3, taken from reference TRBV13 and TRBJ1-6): AAGVIQSPRHLIKEKRETATLKCYPIPRHDTVYWYQQGPGQDPQFLISFYEKMQSDKGSIPDRFSAQQFSDYHSELNMSSLELGDSALYFCASSSTFDRQNSPLHFGNGTRLTVT.

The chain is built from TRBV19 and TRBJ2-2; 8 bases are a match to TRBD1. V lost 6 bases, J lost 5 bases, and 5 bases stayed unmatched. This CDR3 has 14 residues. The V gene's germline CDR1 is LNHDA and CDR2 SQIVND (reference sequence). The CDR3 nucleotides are TGTGCCAGTAGCCGGACAGGGCGGACCGGGGAGCTGTTTTTT. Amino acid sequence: CASSRTGRTGELFF.

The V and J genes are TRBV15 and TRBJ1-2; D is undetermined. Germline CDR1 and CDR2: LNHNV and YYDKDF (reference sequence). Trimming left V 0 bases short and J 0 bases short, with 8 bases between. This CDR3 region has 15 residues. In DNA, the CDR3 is TGTGCCACCAGCAGAGACAGAGCCACTAACTATGGCTACACCTTC. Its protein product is CATSRDRATNYGYTF.

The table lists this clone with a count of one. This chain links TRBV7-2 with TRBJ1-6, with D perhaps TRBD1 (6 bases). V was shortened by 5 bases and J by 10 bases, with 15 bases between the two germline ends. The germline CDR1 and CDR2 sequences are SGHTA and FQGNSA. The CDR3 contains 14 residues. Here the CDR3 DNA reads TGTGCCAGCAGCCCGGAAGGGGGAAACTCACCCCTCCACTTT. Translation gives CASSPEGGNSPLHF.

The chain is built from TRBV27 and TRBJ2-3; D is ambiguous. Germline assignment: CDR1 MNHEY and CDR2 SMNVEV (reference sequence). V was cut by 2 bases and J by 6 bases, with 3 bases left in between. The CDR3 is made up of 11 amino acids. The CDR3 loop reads CASSLQDTQYF. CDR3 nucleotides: TGTGCCAGCAGTTTACAGGATACGCAGTATTTT.

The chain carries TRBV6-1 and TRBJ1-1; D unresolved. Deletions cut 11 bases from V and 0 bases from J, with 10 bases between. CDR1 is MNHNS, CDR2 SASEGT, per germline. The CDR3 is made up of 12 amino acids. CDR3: CASGKMNTEAFF. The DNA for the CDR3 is TGTGCCTCGGGAAAAATGAACACTGAAGCTTTCTTT.

CDR3 DNA sequence: TGTGCCAGCCATGTCTTGGACAGTAACACCGGGGAGCTGTTTTTT. This codes for CASHVLDSNTGELFF. The chain combines TRBV6-1 with TRBJ2-2; possibly TRBD1 for D (6 bases). Trimming pared 8 bases from V and 2 bases from J, leaving 15 bases between. This CDR3 is 15 amino acids long. The germline V gene has CDR1 MNHNS and CDR2 SASEGT.

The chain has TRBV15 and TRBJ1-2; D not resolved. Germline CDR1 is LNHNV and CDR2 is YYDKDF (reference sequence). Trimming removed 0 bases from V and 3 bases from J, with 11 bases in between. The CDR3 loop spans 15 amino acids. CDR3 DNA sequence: TGTGCCACCAGCAGAGACCCGCCAGACCACTATGGCTACACCTTC. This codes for CATSRDPPDHYGYTF.

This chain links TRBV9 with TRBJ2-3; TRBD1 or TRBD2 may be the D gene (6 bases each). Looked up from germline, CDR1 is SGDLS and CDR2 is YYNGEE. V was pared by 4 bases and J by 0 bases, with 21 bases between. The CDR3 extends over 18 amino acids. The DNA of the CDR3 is TGTGCCAGCAGCCAGGAGCCTTCGGGGGCCCTTAGCACAGATACGCAGTATTTT. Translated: CASSQEPSGALSTDTQYF.

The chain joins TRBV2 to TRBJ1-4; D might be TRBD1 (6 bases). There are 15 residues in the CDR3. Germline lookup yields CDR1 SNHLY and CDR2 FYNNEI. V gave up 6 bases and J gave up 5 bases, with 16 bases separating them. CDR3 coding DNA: TGTGCCAGCAGCCAAACAGGGAACTCCAATGAAAAACTGTTTTTT. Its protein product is CASSQTGNSNEKLFF.

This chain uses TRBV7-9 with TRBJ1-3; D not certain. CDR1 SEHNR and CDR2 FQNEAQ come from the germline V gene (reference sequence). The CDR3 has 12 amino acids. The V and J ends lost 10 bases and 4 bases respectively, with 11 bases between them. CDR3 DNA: TGTGCCACCTCATTCGGCGGAAACACCATATATTTT. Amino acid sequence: CATSFGGNTIYF.

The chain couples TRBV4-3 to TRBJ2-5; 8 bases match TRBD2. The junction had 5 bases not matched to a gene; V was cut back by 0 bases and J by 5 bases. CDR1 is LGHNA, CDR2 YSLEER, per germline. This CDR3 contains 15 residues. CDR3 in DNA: TGCGCCAGCAGCCAAGATTCGGCTAGCGGGGAGACCCAGTACTTC. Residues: CASSQDSASGETQYF.

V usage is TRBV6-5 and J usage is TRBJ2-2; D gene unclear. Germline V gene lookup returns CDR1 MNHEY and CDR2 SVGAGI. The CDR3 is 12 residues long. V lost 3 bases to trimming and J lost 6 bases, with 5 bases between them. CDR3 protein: CASSYVAGELFF. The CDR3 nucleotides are TGTGCCAGCAGTTATGTCGCCGGGGAGCTGTTTTTT.